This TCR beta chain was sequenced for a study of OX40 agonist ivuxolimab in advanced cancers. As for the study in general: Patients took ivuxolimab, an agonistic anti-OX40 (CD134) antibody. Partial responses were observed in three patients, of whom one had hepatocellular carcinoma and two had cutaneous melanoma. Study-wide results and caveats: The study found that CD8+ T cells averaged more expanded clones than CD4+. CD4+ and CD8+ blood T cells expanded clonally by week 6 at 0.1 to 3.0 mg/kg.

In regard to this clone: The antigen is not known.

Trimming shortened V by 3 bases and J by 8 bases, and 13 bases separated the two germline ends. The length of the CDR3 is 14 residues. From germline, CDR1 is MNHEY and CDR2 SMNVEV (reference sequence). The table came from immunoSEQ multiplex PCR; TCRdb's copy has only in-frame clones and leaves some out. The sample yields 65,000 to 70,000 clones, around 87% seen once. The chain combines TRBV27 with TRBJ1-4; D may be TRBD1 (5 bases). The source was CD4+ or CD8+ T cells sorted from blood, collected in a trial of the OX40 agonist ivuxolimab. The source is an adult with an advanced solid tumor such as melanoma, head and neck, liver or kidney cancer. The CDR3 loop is CASSFTGPGEKLFF. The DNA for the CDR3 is TGTGCCAGCAGTTTTACGGGGCCCGGAGAAAAACTGTTTTTT.